The rows below give T cell receptor beta chains drawn from one sample of a study of shared clonotypes between healthy human individuals. TCRdb's copy holds only in-frame clones and misses some; the assay was immunoSEQ multiplex PCR. The sample lists around 1.9 million clones, approximately 94% seen once, with around 1.7% in the top ten. Sequenced material: naive CD8+ T cells from PBMCs. These receptors originate from a man between 18 and 29 years old in good health. Some clones in this sample may be carry-over from other donors' samples. Both conserved end residues are part of each CDR3. A D gene is named only where the DNA matches it firmly. Rows may omit the clone size; those that give it use once, few, many or a size class.

clone_size	d_call	v_call	j_call	cdr3_aa	cdr3_nt
NA	NA	TRBV6-1	TRBJ1-2	CASSEDGLWNGYTF	TGTGCCAGCAGTGAGGACGGGCTCTGGAATGGCTACACCTTC
NA	NA	TRBV27	TRBJ2-7	CASSPSGGDRTSYEQYF	TGTGCCAGCAGCCCCTCAGGGGGGGACAGAACATCCTACGAGCAGTACTTC
NA	NA	TRBV28	TRBJ2-1	CASSEDYMLNEQFF	TGTGCCAGCAGTGAGGACTACATGTTAAATGAGCAGTTCTTC
NA	NA	TRBV7-9	TRBJ2-3	CASSLLTRPADTQYF	TGTGCCAGCAGCTTACTGACGAGACCGGCTGATACGCAGTATTTT
NA	NA	TRBV6-5	TRBJ1-2	CASSPDNYGYTF	TGTGCCAGCTCCCCAGATAACTATGGCTACACCTTC
NA	NA	TRBV9	TRBJ1-1	CASSGRPGRNTEAFF	TGTGCCAGCAGCGGCAGGCCCGGAAGAAACACTGAAGCTTTCTTT
NA	NA	TRBV7-6	TRBJ1-3	CASGLRPGNTIYF	TGTGCCAGCGGTTTGCGTCCTGGAAACACCATATATTTT
NA	TRBD1	TRBV5-1	TRBJ1-2	CASSLAGGIYGYTF	TGCGCCAGCAGCTTGGCAGGGGGTATCTATGGCTACACCTTC
NA	NA	TRBV16	TRBJ2-4	CASSQSGGHIQYF	TGTGCCAGCAGCCAATCGGGAGGACACATTCAGTACTTC
NA	NA	TRBV28	TRBJ1-1	CASSLFGQGTNTEAFF	TGTGCCAGCAGTTTATTTGGGCAGGGCACGAACACTGAAGCTTTCTTT
NA	NA	TRBV6-5	TRBJ2-7	CASSPRGRYEQYF	TGTGCCAGCAGTCCCCGGGGTCGCTACGAGCAGTACTTC
NA	TRBD2	TRBV5-6	TRBJ2-2	CASSLVILAGNDTGELFF	TGTGCCAGCAGCTTGGTGATCCTAGCGGGAAACGACACCGGGGAGCTGTTTTTT
NA	NA	TRBV4-3	TRBJ2-1	CASSQDVTGYNEQFF	TGCGCCAGCAGCCAAGACGTCACGGGCTACAATGAGCAGTTCTTC
NA	TRBD1	TRBV7-8	TRBJ1-4	CASSDRGTNEKLFF	TGTGCCAGCAGCGACAGGGGGACTAATGAAAAACTGTTTTTT
once	TRBD1	TRBV7-9	TRBJ2-1	CASSLVVWDRGDEQFF	TGTGCCAGCAGCTTAGTGGTTTGGGACAGGGGTGATGAGCAGTTCTTC
NA	NA	TRBV19	TRBJ2-2	CASSIGAGPPPFF	TGTGCCAGTAGTATCGGAGCAGGGCCTCCGCCGTTTTTT
NA	NA	TRBV29-1	TRBJ2-1	CSVEEGNSGNEQFF	TGCAGCGTTGAAGAAGGGAATAGCGGCAATGAGCAGTTCTTC
NA	NA	TRBV6-1	TRBJ2-7	CASSEGPPYEQYF	TGTGCCAGCAGTGAAGGCCCGCCCTACGAGCAGTACTTC
NA	NA	TRBV9	TRBJ1-1	CASSHPSSAGNTEAFF	TGTGCCAGCAGCCACCCCTCCTCGGCAGGGAACACTGAAGCTTTCTTT
once	TRBD2	TRBV4-2	TRBJ2-7	CASSQALSHLAGFSYEQYF	TGTGCCAGCAGCCAAGCCCTCTCTCATCTAGCGGGGTTCTCCTACGAGCAGTACTTC
NA	NA	TRBV7-2	TRBJ2-7	CASSPRTNLFNEQYF	TGTGCCAGCAGCCCCAGGACGAATCTCTTCAACGAGCAGTACTTC
NA	NA	TRBV28	TRBJ1-5	CASSSLTGSNQPQHF	TGTGCCAGCAGTTCCCTCACAGGGTCCAATCAGCCCCAGCATTTT
once	NA	TRBV2	TRBJ1-2	CASSELYGYTF	TGTGCCAGCAGTGAACTCTATGGCTACACCTTC
NA	NA	TRBV7-9	TRBJ2-3	CASSPRGGSTDTQYF	TGTGCCAGCAGCCCAAGGGGGGGGAGCACAGATACGCAGTATTTT
NA	TRBD1	TRBV5-1	TRBJ2-3	CASGGQGAGTDTQYF	TGCGCCAGCGGTGGACAGGGGGCGGGCACAGATACGCAGTATTTT
NA	TRBD1	TRBV6-5	TRBJ1-3	CASRNRDSIGNTIYF	TGTGCCAGCAGAAACCGGGACAGCATTGGAAACACCATATATTTT
NA	NA	TRBV27	TRBJ2-3	CASKWGLANTDTQYF	TGTGCCAGCAAATGGGGGCTAGCGAACACAGATACGCAGTATTTT
NA	NA	TRBV28	TRBJ2-3	CASSPPGFTDTQYF	TGTGCCAGCAGTCCCCCAGGTTTCACAGATACGCAGTATTTT
NA	NA	TRBV2	TRBJ1-3	CASTTKGEGEGNTIYF	TGTGCCAGCACTACAAAAGGAGAGGGAGAGGGAAACACCATATATTTT
NA	TRBD1	TRBV10-3	TRBJ2-3	CATRDSLGDTQYF	TGTGCCACCCGGGACAGCTTGGGAGATACGCAGTATTTT
once	TRBD1	TRBV14	TRBJ2-7	CASSSYGDSLISYEQYF	TGTGCCAGCAGCTCTTATGGGGACAGTCTTATCTCCTACGAGCAGTACTTC
NA	TRBD2	TRBV7-9	TRBJ2-7	CASSPRASGNYEQYF	TGTGCCAGCAGCCCCAGGGCTAGCGGGAACTACGAGCAGTACTTC
NA	TRBD2	TRBV9	TRBJ2-3	CASSFTSGRADTQYF	TGTGCCAGCAGCTTTACTAGCGGGAGGGCAGATACGCAGTATTTT
NA	NA	TRBV7-8	TRBJ2-7	CASSRFGGDGYEQYF	TGTGCCAGCAGCCGCTTTGGTGGAGACGGCTACGAGCAGTACTTC
NA	NA	TRBV5-6	TRBJ1-3	CASSLMYGVSGNTIYF	TGTGCCAGCAGCTTGATGTACGGGGTCTCTGGAAACACCATATATTTT
NA	NA	TRBV10-2	TRBJ1-5	CASSESWGGDQPQHF	TGCGCCAGCAGTGAATCCTGGGGGGGGGATCAGCCCCAGCATTTT
NA	TRBD2	TRBV25-1	TRBJ2-1	CASSEYAAGVYEQFF	TGTGCCAGCAGTGAATATGCAGCGGGAGTGTATGAGCAGTTCTTC
NA	NA	TRBV7-9	TRBJ2-7	CASSLERYEQYF	TGTGCCAGCAGCTTAGAACGCTACGAGCAGTACTTC
NA	NA	TRBV7-8	TRBJ2-2	CASSFPPWAISDANTGELFF	TGTGCCAGCAGCTTCCCCCCCTGGGCGATCAGCGACGCGAACACCGGGGAGCTGTTTTTT
NA	NA	TRBV6-1	TRBJ1-3	CASSEIPSGNTIYF	TGTGCCAGCAGTGAAATTCCCTCTGGAAACACCATATATTTT
NA	NA	TRBV28	TRBJ2-1	CASSPIGISSHNEQFF	TGTGCCAGCAGTCCGATAGGGATCTCCTCTCACAATGAGCAGTTCTTC
NA	NA	TRBV7-9	TRBJ2-7	CASSSPWAYEQYF	TGTGCCAGCAGCTCTCCCTGGGCCTACGAGCAGTACTTC
NA	TRBD1	TRBV5-1	TRBJ2-3	CASSSGQGAGDTQYF	TGCGCCAGCAGCTCCGGACAGGGGGCGGGAGATACGCAGTATTTT
NA	TRBD2	TRBV7-8	TRBJ2-7	CASSSSPGLAREQYF	TGTGCCAGCAGCTCCTCCCCGGGACTAGCCCGAGAGCAGTACTTC
NA	NA	TRBV6-1	TRBJ1-5	CASSEWGERNQPQHF	TGTGCCAGCAGTGAGTGGGGCGAACGCAATCAGCCCCAGCATTTT
NA	NA	TRBV2	TRBJ2-3	CASSEGRSDDTQYF	TGTGCCAGCAGTGAAGGTAGATCCGACGATACGCAGTATTTT
NA	NA	TRBV29-1	TRBJ2-2	CSVDPGSRELFF	TGCAGCGTTGACCCGGGGAGTAGGGAGCTGTTTTTT
NA	NA	TRBV4-1	TRBJ1-5	CASSQGSNNQPQHF	TGCGCCAGCAGCCAGGGTTCTAACAATCAGCCCCAGCATTTT
NA	NA	TRBV7-5	TRBJ1-1	CARRTVGVNTEAFF	TGTGCCAGAAGAACAGTGGGGGTGAACACTGAAGCTTTCTTT
NA	TRBD2	TRBV9	TRBJ2-1	CASSVNPLAGGENEQFF	TGTGCCAGCAGCGTAAATCCCCTAGCGGGAGGGGAAAATGAGCAGTTCTTC
NA	NA	TRBV15	TRBJ2-7	CATSRDLHRGSYEQYF	TGTGCCACCAGCAGAGACCTTCACAGAGGATCCTACGAGCAGTACTTC
NA	NA	TRBV29-1	TRBJ1-2	CSVDRTAVYGYTF	TGCAGCGTGGACCGGACGGCCGTCTATGGCTACACCTTC
NA	TRBD2	TRBV13	TRBJ2-4	CASSPRLAENIQYF	TGTGCCAGCAGCCCTAGACTAGCGGAAAACATTCAGTACTTC
NA	TRBD2	TRBV7-9	TRBJ2-2	CASSSSSGYLTGELFF	TGTGCCAGCAGCTCAAGTAGCGGGTATCTCACCGGGGAGCTGTTTTTT
NA	NA	TRBV12-5	TRBJ1-5	CASGLEPGALQPQHF	TGTGCTAGTGGTTTGGAGCCAGGGGCTCTCCAGCCCCAGCATTTT
NA	NA	TRBV7-2	TRBJ2-7	CASSVEAGQPYEQYF	TGTGCCAGCAGCGTCGAAGCGGGACAGCCTTACGAGCAGTACTTC
NA	TRBD1	TRBV5-6	TRBJ2-1	CASSPGTGSGNEQFF	TGTGCCAGCAGCCCGGGGACAGGGTCTGGAAATGAGCAGTTCTTC